This is a list of T cell receptor beta chains from one sample in a study of T cell changes during pregnancy in multiple sclerosis. Some clones are missing from TCRdb's copy, which holds only in-frame ones; the method was immunoSEQ multiplex PCR. The table shows 100,000 or so clones, with 90% to 95% occurring only once. The source material was peripheral blood, sampled before pregnancy. These receptors were taken from a female donor with multiple sclerosis, enrolled in a pregnancy study. CDR3s include the opening cysteine and the closing phenylalanine or tryptophan. Each record gives: clone size, V gene, J gene, D gene, CDR3 DNA, CDR3 protein. A D gene is named only where the DNA matches it firmly. Clone sizes are given selectively: once, few, many, or a class where the clone is expanded.

few	TRBV7-2	TRBJ1-4	TRBD1	TGTGCCAGCAGCTTAGGAGCAGGGGGTGAAAAACTGTTTTTT	CASSLGAGGEKLFF
-	TRBV27	TRBJ2-3	TRBD1	TGTGCCAGCTTCTCCCTGGGACAGCCAAGCACAGATACGCAGTATTTT	CASFSLGQPSTDTQYF
-	TRBV5-5	TRBJ2-2	-	TGTGCCAGCACCTATAGCGGCGGGGAGCTGTTTTTT	CASTYSGGELFF
-	TRBV28	TRBJ1-1	-	TGTGCCAGCGGCCTTAAGGCCAGGGGGAACACTGAAGCTTTCTTT	CASGLKARGNTEAFF
-	TRBV30	TRBJ2-5	-	TGTGCCTGGAGCCCCACGGGTAGGGAGACCCAGTACTTC	CAWSPTGRETQYF
-	TRBV18	TRBJ1-1	TRBD1	TGTGCCAGCTCACCCCGGACAGGCCCGGACCCGATGAACACTGAAGCTTTCTTT	CASSPRTGPDPMNTEAFF
once	TRBV27	TRBJ1-4	-	TGTGCCAGCAGTCCCCACAGAAAAACTAATGAAAAACTGTTTTTT	CASSPHRKTNEKLFF
-	TRBV27	TRBJ2-7	-	TGTGCCAGCAGTCTCGGGGTTGGTGAGCAGTACTTC	CASSLGVGEQYF
-	TRBV19	TRBJ2-1	TRBD2	TGTGCCAGTTTAGCGGGAGGGCAGACTGAGCAGTTCTTC	CASLAGGQTEQFF
-	TRBV19	TRBJ1-5	TRBD1	TGTGCCAGTAGTGGGCGGACAGGGGATCAGCAGCCCCAGCATTTT	CASSGRTGDQQPQHF
-	TRBV5-5	TRBJ1-5	-	TGTGCCAGCAGCTTGCAATCGACAGCTAATCAGCCCCAGCATTTT	CASSLQSTANQPQHF
-	TRBV5-6	TRBJ1-1	TRBD1	TGTGCCAGCAGCCCAGGGGGGACTGAAGCTTTCTTT	CASSPGGTEAFF
-	TRBV6-1	TRBJ2-1	TRBD2	TGTGCCAGCAGTGCACGGAGCGGGAGGGTCAATGAGCAGTTCTTC	CASSARSGRVNEQFF
-	TRBV19	TRBJ1-2	TRBD1	TGTGCCAGTAGTCTGGACAGGGAGTATGGCTACACCTTC	CASSLDREYGYTF
-	TRBV1	TRBJ2-2	-	TGCACCAGCAGCCAAGAGCGTCGGAGTGCGAACACCGGGGAGCTGTTTTTT	CTSSQERRSANTGELFF